This entry lists 22 T cell receptor beta chains sequenced from one sample in a study of T cells in Graves' hyperthyroidism and ophthalmopathy. TCR beta CDR3 region amplification was performed from RNA transcripts. Primed by the HTBI set, a first-round RT-PCR was run on the TCR CDR3. MiXCR was run by TCRdb on the multiplex PCR reads, yielding one entry per CDR3 protein. In the table there are under 600,000 distinct CDR3 sequences, around 15% of which are singletons. Material: blood. Receptor source: a woman aged 40-49 years with Graves' ophthalmopathy.

This clonotype has at least ten counts. The J gene is TRBJ2-1, the V gene TRBV7-2; the match to TRBD1 covers 10 bases. CDR3 size: 16 residues. Germline V gene data show CDR1 as SGHTA and CDR2 as FQGNSA. V shed 0 bases, J shed 5 bases, and the junction held 4 bases outside the gene matches. In DNA, the CDR3 is TGTGCCAGCAGCTTAGCCGGGACAGGGGTAAACAATGAGCAGTTCTTC. Amino acid sequence: CASSLAGTGVNNEQFF.

The CDR3: CASSHRDRDMSGQQFF. The CDR3 DNA reads TGCGCCAGCAGCCACCGGGACAGGGACATGAGCGGGCAGCAGTTCTTC. The chain recombines TRBV5-1 with TRBJ2-1; 9 positions match TRBD1. Germline lookup yields CDR1 SGHRS and CDR2 YFSETQ. V lost 4 bases, J lost 11 bases, and 16 bases stayed unmatched. The CDR3 is made up of 16 amino acids.

The chain combines TRBV6-1 with TRBJ2-1; 8 bases fit TRBD1. CDR1 is MNHNS, CDR2 SASEGT, per germline. This CDR3 has 15 residues. V gave up 4 bases and J gave up 8 bases; unmatched junction bases: 10. The CDR3 DNA reads TGTGCCAGCAGTGGAAGAGCAGGGGGCTATTATGAGCAGTTCTTC. Protein: CASSGRAGGYYEQFF.

This clonotype was detected many times. J is TRBJ2-3 and V is TRBV5-8; TRBD2 aligns across 7 bases. Trimming took 4 bases from V and 0 from J; bases not matched to a gene: 8. There are 16 residues in the CDR3. Per germline, CDR1 SGHTS and CDR2 YDEGEE. The CDR3 region is CASSNPSGASTDTQYF. CDR3 bases: TGTGCCAGCAGCAACCCAAGCGGGGCTAGCACAGATACGCAGTATTTT.

This clonotype came up many times. The CDR3 protein is CASRQQGLTEAFF. CDR3 DNA: TGTGCCAGCAGGCAGCAGGGCCTGACTGAAGCTTTCTTT. The gene calls are TRBV2 and TRBJ1-1, with D tentatively TRBD1 (5 bases). The CDR3 spans 13 residues. CDR1 and CDR2 (germline): SNHLY, FYNNEI. The V and J ends lost 6 bases and 5 bases respectively, with 13 bases between them.

V usage is TRBV27 and J usage is TRBJ1-3; D unclear. This CDR3 spans 13 amino acids. V was trimmed by 1 base and J by 2 bases, leaving 3 bases between them. CDR1 and CDR2 (germline): MNHEY, SMNVEV (reference sequence). CDR3 DNA: TGTGCCAGCAGTTTATTAACTGGAAACACCATATATTTT. Translation gives CASSLLTGNTIYF.

This clonotype showed up just a few times. DNA of the CDR3: TGTGCCAGCAGCTTAGGCCGGAAGCTGTTTTTT. The encoded protein is CASSLGRKLFF. The V gene is TRBV7-8, the J gene TRBJ2-2, with D uncertain. The CDR3 has 11 residues. Germline V gene data show CDR1 as SGHVS and CDR2 as FQNEAQ. The V end was cut by 1 base, the J end by 12 bases, with 6 bases between.

This clonotype was seen a handful of times. The chain recombines TRBV20-1 with TRBJ2-3; D is possibly TRBD1 (5 bases). The germline V and J ends were trimmed by 4 bases and 5 bases, with 13 bases remaining between them. Germline CDR1 DFQATT, CDR2 SNEGSKA (reference sequence). This CDR3 spans 13 amino acids. CDR3 DNA sequence: TGCAGTGCTAATCGACAGATTCTAGATACGCAGTATTTT. Translated: CSANRQILDTQYF.

V usage is TRBV7-9 and J usage is TRBJ2-1; D unclear. The V gene lost 5 bases and the J gene lost 7 bases, with 18 bases spanning the gap. CDR3 length: 15 amino acids. Germline V gives CDR1 SEHNR, CDR2 FQNEAQ (reference sequence). CDR3 in DNA: TGTGCCAGCAGCCATGACCGCCGGGCCCTTAATGAGCAGTTCTTC. It specifies CASSHDRRALNEQFF.

The chain employs TRBV6-1 and TRBJ1-4; tentative D call: TRBD1 (5 bases). This CDR3 spans 12 amino acids. V was trimmed by 10 bases and J by 8 bases, leaving 14 bases between them. Per germline, CDR1 MNHNS and CDR2 SASEGT. CDR3 DNA: TGTGCCACCCCCGGGGACTGGGAAAAACTGTTTTTT. Translation gives CATPGDWEKLFF.

The rearrangement uses TRBV5-1 and TRBJ1-5, with a possible D match to TRBD1 (5 bases). The CDR3 has 15 amino acids. Trimming cost V 0 bases and J 2 bases, with 9 bases left between them. CDR1 is SGHRS and CDR2 is YFSETQ in the germline V gene. The CDR3 DNA follows: TGCGCCAGCAGCTTGGAAGGGGACGGCAATCAGCCCCAGCATTTT. It translates to CASSLEGDGNQPQHF. Full variable domain (rest looked up from reference TRBV5-1 and TRBJ1-5): KAGVTQTPRYLIKTRGQQVTLSCSPISGHRSVSWYQQTPGQGLQFLFEYFSETQRNKGNFPGRFSGRQFSNSRSEMNVSTLELGDSALYLCASSLEGDGNQPQHFGDGTRLSIL.

This rearrangement joins TRBV7-9 to TRBJ2-7, with D perhaps matching TRBD2 (7 bases). The CDR3 is 16 amino acids. CDR1 is SEHNR, CDR2 FQNEAQ, per germline (reference sequence). V lost 5 bases and J 0 bases, leaving 17 bases between the germline ends. This CDR3 reads CASSPNREGGSYEQYF. CDR3 DNA: TGTGCCAGCAGCCCGAACAGGGAGGGGGGCTCCTACGAGCAGTACTTC.

The sample holds many counts of this clonotype. The rearrangement uses TRBV10-1 and TRBJ2-5, with D perhaps TRBD1 (5 bases). V shed 2 bases and J shed 7 bases, with 14 bases lying between them. Germline V gene sequence: CDR1 WNHNN, CDR2 SYGVQD (reference sequence). The CDR3 is 14 residues long. CDR3 sequence (DNA): TGCGCCAGCAGTGAGGAGCCCAGGGCGGCGACCCAGTACTTC. This translates into CASSEEPRAATQYF.

V usage is TRBV5-1 and J usage is TRBJ2-3, with TRBD1 identical over 9 bases. The germline V gene encodes CDR1 SGHRS and CDR2 YFSETQ. Unmatched junction bases numbered 12, after V lost 4 bases and J lost 3 bases. The CDR3 totals 17 residues. In DNA, the CDR3 is TGCGCCAGCAGCACGGGACAGGGCTCGTTTGTGACAGATACGCAGTATTTT. This translates into CASSTGQGSFVTDTQYF.

Comment on this clonotype: A read error may produce the germline difference seen at one junction end. J is TRBJ1-6 and V is TRBV5-1, with TRBD1 matching 9 bases. The germline V gene has CDR1 SGHRS and CDR2 YFSETQ. The CDR3 loop spans 13 amino acids. CDR3 in amino acids: CASSFPPGTGFHF. The CDR3 nucleotides read TGTGCCAGCAGCTTCCCTCCCGGGACAGGGTTCCACTTT.

V gene TRBV28 combines with J gene TRBJ1-6; D gene ambiguous. The ends were cut back, 2 bases at V and 10 bases at J, with 15 bases in the middle. The CDR3 runs to 15 residues. Germline values: CDR1 MDHEN, CDR2 SYDVKM. CDR3 protein: CASSLPGGSESPLHF. The DNA for the CDR3 is TGTGCCAGCAGTTTACCCGGAGGGTCGGAGTCACCCCTCCACTTT.

This clonotype appeared a few times. V and J are TRBV6-5 and TRBJ1-6; D is perhaps TRBD1 (5 bases). Germline loops: CDR1 MNHEY, CDR2 SVGAGI. Trimming removed 2 bases at V and 6 bases at J, with 11 bases between. This CDR3 comprises 15 residues. The CDR3 loop is CASSYDQGPNSPLHF. The CDR3 coding sequence is TGTGCCAGCAGTTACGACCAGGGTCCTAATTCACCCCTCCACTTT.

In this sample, this clonotype turned up many times. The chain is built from TRBV28 and TRBJ2-7, with 9 bases matching TRBD2. CDR3 length: 20 amino acids. The junction had 27 bases not matched to a gene; V was cut back by 10 bases and J by 2 bases. Germline V gives CDR1 MDHEN, CDR2 SYDVKM. This CDR3 is CATRSARGGSGRGGAYEQYF. CDR3 DNA sequence: TGTGCCACCCGGTCGGCCAGAGGTGGTAGCGGGAGAGGGGGCGCCTACGAGCAGTACTTC.

Many counts were recorded for this clonotype. The rearrangement links TRBV3-1 to TRBJ2-3; D not resolved. The V gene's germline CDR1 is LGHDT and CDR2 YNNKEL (reference sequence). This CDR3 has 12 amino acids. Trimming took 2 bases from V and 5 from J, leaving 5 bases between them. The CDR3 DNA follows: TGTGCCAGCAGCCAACGTGGAGATACGCAGTATTTT. Amino acid sequence: CASSQRGDTQYF.

This clonotype has only a few counts. The chain recombines TRBV28 with TRBJ1-3; D unclear. V shed 5 bases and J shed 4 bases, with 12 bases lying between them. CDR1 is MDHEN, CDR2 SYDVKM, per germline. The CDR3 extends over 14 amino acids. CDR3 bases: TGTGCCAGCAGTCGAAGCAGTACCGGAAACACCATATATTTT. This encodes CASSRSSTGNTIYF.

The gene calls are TRBV19 and TRBJ2-3, with 7 bases lining up with TRBD2. Looked up from germline, CDR1 is LNHDA and CDR2 is SQIVND (reference sequence). V gave up 9 bases and J gave up 0 bases; unmatched junction bases: 12. The CDR3 covers 16 residues. CDR3 loop: CASRRLAVASTDTQYF. In DNA, the CDR3 is TGTGCCAGCCGGAGACTAGCCGTGGCCAGCACAGATACGCAGTATTTT.

This CDR3 reads CSVEGPILAGGGNEQFF. The CDR3 DNA reads TGCAGCGTTGAAGGGCCCATCTTGGCGGGGGGGGGCAATGAGCAGTTCTTC. The V gene is TRBV29-1, the J gene TRBJ2-1; 9 bases line up with TRBD2. CDR1 SQVTM and CDR2 ANQGSEA come from the germline V gene. The CDR3 loop spans 17 amino acids. The junction had 13 bases not matched to a gene; V was cut back by 1 base and J by 6 bases.